The sequence of this TCR beta chain was determined in a study of CD8 T cells in ankylosing spondylitis. Libraries of TCR beta came from quantitative 5'-RACE with molecular barcodes. TCRdb reanalysed the 5' RACE reads using MiXCR and keeps one entry per CDR3 protein. The table lists about 540,000 distinct CDR3 sequences, 10% to 15% of them singletons. General study findings and limits: Apparently characteristic of ankylosing spondylitis blood was a TCR beta motif (roughly eight highly homologous variants). Matched ankylosing spondylitis synovial fluid reportedly contained a significantly enriched population of disease-linked clones.

V lost 0 bases to trimming and J lost 2 bases, with 12 bases between them. The V gene's germline CDR1 is SGHRS and CDR2 YFSETQ. The CDR3 loop spans 16 amino acids. The table lists this clonotype with a count of one. Its antigen remains unknown. The sequenced sample was blood, either unsorted or a sorted T cell fraction (not recorded which). V gene TRBV5-1 combines with J gene TRBJ1-3; D might be TRBD1 (6 bases). The origin of this receptor is a male donor with ankylosing spondylitis. The CDR3 sequence is CASSLAGQWTGNTIYF. CDR3 DNA: TGCGCCAGCAGCTTGGCCGGACAGTGGACTGGAAACACCATATATTTT. Using reference TRBV5-1 and TRBJ1-3 for the parts outside the CDR3, the full variable domain is KAGVTQTPRYLIKTRGQQVTLSCSPISGHRSVSWYQQTPGQGLQFLFEYFSETQRNKGNFPGRFSGRQFSNSRSEMNVSTLELGDSALYLCASSLAGQWTGNTIYFGEGSWLTVV.